This T cell receptor (beta chain) is drawn from a study of read filtering for tumor transcriptome and immune sequencing. Study-level information: The cohort had 17 men and 14 women aged about 45 to 80, mean roughly 70 years. By R-ISS, stages I, II and III held about 8, 15 and 7 patients.

The junction had 4 bases not matched to a gene; V was cut back by 9 bases and J by 2 bases. From germline, CDR1 is SGHVT and CDR2 SQSDAQ. The CDR3 has 14 amino acids. This clonotype was counted a few times. As yet, its antigen is unknown. Study-wide results and limits: In IR-seq, single-read clonotypes were 75% to 90% of clonotypes but around 3.2% of reads. This fraction held mixed bone marrow immune cells after CD138-negative sorting.

From approximately 430 ng of RNA, a library with molecular barcoded alpha/delta and beta/gamma adaptors was made. TCRdb reprocessed the reads via MiXCR and lists one record per CDR3 protein. The table lists over 15,000 distinct CDR3 sequences, 22% of them singletons, with approximately 25% in the top ten. This sequence originates from a donor aged 40 or over with multiple myeloma. The rearrangement joins TRBV7-4 to TRBJ2-1, with 10 bases identical to TRBD2. Sequencing used a population of CD138-negative cells sorted from bone marrow. CDR3: CAREREGPYNEQFF. The CDR3 DNA reads TGTGCCAGGGAGCGGGAGGGGCCCTACAATGAGCAGTTCTTC.